These 18 T cell receptor beta chains came from one sample sequenced in a study of cytomegalovirus exposure and HLA in healthy donors. Amplification used 60 Vbeta primers and 13 Jbeta primers. Libraries were prepared by immunoSEQ multiplex PCR; TCRdb keeps only in-frame clonotypes and omits some of them. The repertoire holds around 100,000 clones, with about 68% as singletons. The sample taken for sequencing was PBMCs. These receptors all stem from a woman aged 40 to 50 in good health and CMV-seropositive.

CDR3 nucleotides: TGTGCCAGCAGTCCCTCCCCGGGAGTGGGCACAGATACGCAGTATTTT. Amino acids: CASSPSPGVGTDTQYF. The J gene is TRBJ2-3, the V gene TRBV27; D may be TRBD2 (6 bases). V was trimmed by 5 bases and J by 1 base, leaving 16 bases between them. Germline V gene lookup returns CDR1 MNHEY and CDR2 SMNVEV (reference sequence). CDR3 length: 16 residues.

This sequence joins TRBV16 and TRBJ1-1; no definite D call. Per the germline V gene, CDR1 is KGHSY and CDR2 is FQNENV. This CDR3 comprises 12 residues. Trimming left V 2 bases short and J 10 bases short, with 11 bases between. The CDR3 DNA reads as TGTGCCAGCAGCCAAAATCCCTATGGAGCTTTCTTT. Encoded protein: CASSQNPYGAFF.

V gene TRBV28 combines with J gene TRBJ2-2, with 7 bases that match TRBD2. The germline V gene has CDR1 MDHEN and CDR2 SYDVKM. There are 16 residues in the CDR3. The trim removed 3 bases at V and 2 bases at J, leaving 6 bases unmatched. The CDR3 DNA is TGTGCCAGCAGTTTGAGGCCGGGACTAAACACCGGGGAGCTGTTTTTT. It translates to CASSLRPGLNTGELFF.

A few counts support this clone. The chain couples TRBV6-6 to TRBJ1-2; 8 positions agree with TRBD1. V shed 5 bases, J shed 3 bases, and the junction held 5 bases outside the gene matches. The length of the CDR3 is 14 residues. Germline assignment: CDR1 MNHNY and CDR2 SVGAGI (reference sequence). The CDR3 nucleotides read TGTGCCAGCAGTCGGGTACAGGGGGACTATGGCTACACCTTC. It is translated as CASSRVQGDYGYTF.

The chain carries TRBV2 and TRBJ2-5; 13 bases line up with TRBD2. The J call may be in error: the DNA end matches TRBJ2-7 better. Germline CDR1 reads SNHLY; CDR2 reads FYNNEI. This CDR3 has 15 amino acids. The CDR3, as DNA: TGTGCCAGCACCGGACTAGCGGGAGATTCCGGCGAGCAGTACTTC. Translated, it gives CASTGLAGDSGEQYF.

The chain employs TRBV10-3 and TRBJ2-3; 10 nucleotides align to TRBD2. Germline trimming cut 3 bases from V and 5 bases from J; bases unmatched to any gene: 2. This CDR3 has 14 residues. Germline CDR1 reads ENHRY; CDR2 reads SYGVKD. The CDR3 bases are TGTGCCATCAGTGATAGCGGGAGGAAAGATACGCAGTATTTT. This gives the protein CAISDSGRKDTQYF.

The V and J genes are TRBV9 and TRBJ2-1; 10 nucleotides agree with TRBD1. The CDR3 is 13 residues long. Germline V CDR1 and CDR2: SGDLS, YYNGEE. Losses at the gene ends were 2 bases for V and 13 bases for J; bases not matched to a gene: 6. The CDR3 region has the DNA TGTGCCAGCAGCGTGGGGGACAGGGGCGGTCAGTTCTTC. This encodes CASSVGDRGGQFF.

The sample holds one count of this clone. The chain combines TRBV5-8 with TRBJ2-3; 14 bases line up with TRBD2. The germline V gene has CDR1 SGHTS and CDR2 YDEGEE. V was pared by 3 bases and J by 4 bases, with 4 bases of the junction left unmatched. The CDR3 has 16 residues. In DNA form, the CDR3 reads TGTGCCAGCAGCTCAGGACTAGCGGGGGGAGCAGATACGCAGTATTTT. This codes for CASSSGLAGGADTQYF.

The chain employs TRBV10-3 and TRBJ2-7; a weak D match, TRBD1 (5 bases). The germline V and J ends were trimmed by 3 bases and 3 bases, with 6 bases remaining between them. The germline gives CDR1 ENHRY, CDR2 SYGVKD. The CDR3 has 12 residues. The CDR3 spells CAISEDSYEQYF. The DNA of the CDR3 is TGTGCCATCAGTGAAGACAGCTACGAGCAGTACTTC.

The V gene is TRBV7-3, the J gene TRBJ2-2; 8 bases agree with TRBD2. The CDR3 sequence is 15 residues long. V gave up 8 bases and J gave up 1 base; unmatched junction bases: 6. Germline values: CDR1 SGHTA, CDR2 FQGTGA. CDR3: CASQTSEENTGELFF. CDR3 in DNA: TGTGCCAGCCAGACTAGCGAAGAGAACACCGGGGAGCTGTTTTTT.

This chain joins TRBV28 and TRBJ2-7, with D unclear. The CDR3 runs to 19 residues. V was cut by 1 base and J by 0 bases, with 22 bases left in between. CDR1 and CDR2 (germline): MDHEN, SYDVKM. The chain's CDR3 is CASSLSLTQLVVRSYEQYF. The CDR3 DNA follows: TGTGCCAGCAGTTTATCCCTAACCCAACTCGTTGTTCGCTCCTACGAGCAGTACTTC.

This rearrangement joins TRBV5-1 to TRBJ1-4, with 7 positions matching TRBD1. The CDR3 covers 14 residues. J lost 8 bases, V lost 0 bases, and 4 bases had no gene match. Germline V gene sequence: CDR1 SGHRS, CDR2 YFSETQ. The CDR3 spells CASSLGPGGEKLFF. The CDR3 nucleotides read TGCGCCAGCAGCTTGGGGCCAGGGGGGGAAAAACTGTTTTTT.

In regard to this clone: Other DNA sequences in the same sample also yield this CDR3. V gene TRBV6-5 combines with J gene TRBJ1-1; no definite D call. Trimming took off 2 bases at V and 1 base at J, with 5 bases between the two ends. This CDR3 region has 13 residues. Germline V gene sequence: CDR1 MNHEY, CDR2 SVGAGI. This CDR3 reads CASSYRGNTEAFF. The DNA of the CDR3 is TGTGCCAGCAGTTACCGCGGGAACACTGAAGCTTTCTTT.

J is TRBJ2-1 and V is TRBV18, with D tentatively TRBD2 (5 bases). CDR1 is KGHSH and CDR2 is LQKENI in the germline V gene. Trimming removed 3 bases from V and 6 bases from J, with 18 bases in between. CDR3 length: 16 amino acids. CDR3 residues: CASSPYGQRTGNEQFF. CDR3 nucleotides: TGTGCCAGCTCACCGTACGGCCAGCGGACCGGCAATGAGCAGTTCTTC.

The V gene is TRBV30, the J gene TRBJ2-2, with no clear D. Germline CDR1 GTSNPN, CDR2 SVGIG (reference sequence). The CDR3 length is 14 residues. The V end lost 2 bases, the J end lost 2 bases, and 9 bases lay between the germline ends. The CDR3 region is CAWSPTTNTGELFF. CDR3 DNA: TGTGCCTGGAGTCCAACCACAAACACCGGGGAGCTGTTTTTT.

This clone was observed a handful of times. The genes are TRBV7-9 and TRBJ2-5; 7 bases are a match to TRBD2. Germline V gene data show CDR1 as SEHNR and CDR2 as FQNEAQ (reference sequence). The CDR3 is 15 residues long. Trimming took 2 bases from V and 1 from J; bases not matched to a gene: 4. The CDR3 loop reads CASSLYPSGQETQYF. CDR3 coding DNA: TGTGCCAGCAGCTTATACCCTAGCGGCCAAGAGACCCAGTACTTC.

CDR3 in amino acids: CASSTGNYGYTF. The CDR3 DNA reads as TGTGCCAGCAGCACAGGGAACTATGGCTACACCTTC. J is TRBJ1-2 and V is TRBV7-9; D might be TRBD1 (6 bases). Germline V CDR1 and CDR2: SEHNR, FQNEAQ (reference sequence). This CDR3 contains 12 residues. V was shortened by 5 bases and J by 2 bases, with 6 bases between the two germline ends. The full variable domain, its missing parts supplied by reference TRBV7-9 and TRBJ1-2, is DTGVSQNPRHKITKRGQNVTFRCDPISEHNRLYWYRQTLGQGPEFLTYFQNEAQLEKSRLLSDRFSAERPKGSFSTLEIQRTEQGDSAMYLCASSTGNYGYTFGSGTRLTVV.

The rearrangement joins TRBV7-9 to TRBJ2-2; tentative D call: TRBD2 (6 bases). This CDR3 contains 15 residues. V lost 3 bases and J 4 bases, leaving 12 bases between the germline ends. Per germline, CDR1 SEHNR and CDR2 FQNEAQ (reference sequence). The CDR3 DNA is TGTGCCAGCAGCTTGGGACTCGAAACCACCGGGGAGCTGTTTTTT. Its protein product is CASSLGLETTGELFF.